The 14 T cell receptor beta chains in this list originate from one sample, sequenced in a study of shared clonotypes between healthy human individuals. Naivety among CD8 cells was defined by CD45RO negativity and positive CCR7 selection, thereby excluding terminally differentiated effector memory CD45RA+ cells. Measured with immunoSEQ multiplex PCR; TCRdb has only the in-frame clones, and not every one. The profile shows approximately 840,000 clones, roughly 96% of them singletons. The sample consisted of naive CD8+ T cells sorted from blood. These receptors originate from a man aged 30 to 39 in good health.

The rearrangement links TRBV13 to TRBJ2-2; D remains ambiguous. The ends were cut back, 5 bases at V and 0 bases at J, with 10 bases in the middle. Germline loops: CDR1 PRHDT, CDR2 FYEKMQ (reference sequence). This CDR3 is 15 amino acids long. CDR3 nucleotides: TGTGCCAGCAGCCCGACGGAATCGAACACCGGGGAGCTGTTTTTT. Its protein product is CASSPTESNTGELFF.

The J gene is TRBJ2-4, the V gene TRBV5-1; either TRBD1 or TRBD2 may fit D (6 bases each). The CDR3 extends over 15 amino acids. Between the trimmed V and J ends, which lost 2 bases and 0 bases, there was a span of 9 bases. Germline values: CDR1 SGHRS, CDR2 YFSETQ. CDR3 DNA sequence: TGCGCCAGCAGCTTACAGGGACTAGCCAAAAACATTCAGTACTTC. This gives the protein CASSLQGLAKNIQYF. The whole variable domain, remainder taken from reference TRBV5-1 and TRBJ2-4, is KAGVTQTPRYLIKTRGQQVTLSCSPISGHRSVSWYQQTPGQGLQFLFEYFSETQRNKGNFPGRFSGRQFSNSRSEMNVSTLELGDSALYLCASSLQGLAKNIQYFGAGTRLSVL.

The chain recombines TRBV7-9 with TRBJ2-7; D gene uncertain. The CDR3 totals 13 residues. Germline-derived CDR1 and CDR2 are SEHNR and FQNEAQ (reference sequence). Trimming removed 5 bases from V and 5 bases from J, with 13 bases in between. Written as DNA, the CDR3 is TGTGCCAGCAGCGAGATCCTAGAGCACGAGCAGTACTTC. Translation: CASSEILEHEQYF. Full variable domain (missing parts from reference TRBV7-9 and TRBJ2-7): DTGVSQNPRHKITKRGQNVTFRCDPISEHNRLYWYRQTLGQGPEFLTYFQNEAQLEKSRLLSDRFSAERPKGSFSTLEIQRTEQGDSAMYLCASSEILEHEQYFGPGTRLTVT.

This chain uses TRBV28 with TRBJ2-6; D gene ambiguous. The V end lost 2 bases, the J end lost 0 bases, and 11 bases lay between the germline ends. Germline V gives CDR1 MDHEN, CDR2 SYDVKM. The CDR3 totals 17 residues. CDR3 nucleotide sequence: TGTGCCAGCAGTTTAGCCGGCGATCTCTCTGGGGCCAACGTCCTGACTTTC. Translation: CASSLAGDLSGANVLTF.

Note on this clone: Other DNA sequences in the same sample also yield this CDR3. The genes are TRBV5-1 and TRBJ2-1; D gene ambiguous. The CDR3 length is 14 residues. The germline gives CDR1 SGHRS, CDR2 YFSETQ. Trimming took 3 bases from V and 0 from J, leaving 7 bases between them. The CDR3, as DNA: TGCGCCAGCAGCTCCCTTGACTCCTACAATGAGCAGTTCTTC. Protein product: CASSSLDSYNEQFF.

The V and J genes are TRBV7-9 and TRBJ1-5, with 11 nucleotides matching TRBD1. Germline V gene sequence: CDR1 SEHNR, CDR2 FQNEAQ (reference sequence). This CDR3 has 15 amino acids. Germline trimming cut 7 bases from V and 3 bases from J; bases unmatched to any gene: 5. This CDR3 reads CASNAGQGANQPQHF. The CDR3 nucleotides are TGTGCCAGCAACGCAGGACAGGGGGCCAATCAGCCCCAGCATTTT. Drawing the rest from reference TRBV7-9 and TRBJ1-5, the complete variable domain is DTGVSQNPRHKITKRGQNVTFRCDPISEHNRLYWYRQTLGQGPEFLTYFQNEAQLEKSRLLSDRFSAERPKGSFSTLEIQRTEQGDSAMYLCASNAGQGANQPQHFGDGTRLSIL.

In this sample, this clone turned up once. The V call is TRBV28, the J call TRBJ1-5, with a possible D match to TRBD1 (6 bases). The CDR3 has 16 residues. Trimming removed 7 bases from V and 0 bases from J, with 16 bases in between. The germline V gene encodes CDR1 MDHEN and CDR2 SYDVKM. The CDR3 DNA follows: TGTGCCAGCATGGGGGCCAATGGGAATAGCAATCAGCCCCAGCATTTT. Encoded protein: CASMGANGNSNQPQHF.

V is TRBV6-5 and J is TRBJ1-1, with D perhaps TRBD1 (5 bases). CDR1 and CDR2 (germline): MNHEY, SVGAGI. Between the trimmed V and J ends, which lost 5 bases and 5 bases, there was a span of 18 bases. The CDR3 is made up of 15 amino acids. This chain's CDR3 is CASSPRAPWGTEAFF. The CDR3 DNA sequence: TGTGCCAGCAGTCCCCGGGCTCCCTGGGGGACTGAAGCTTTCTTT.

In regard to this clone: This sample includes further DNA sequences coding for the same CDR3. The chain has TRBV7-9 and TRBJ2-7, with D unclear. Looked up from germline, CDR1 is SEHNR and CDR2 is FQNEAQ (reference sequence). V was shortened by 6 bases and J by 1 base, with 7 bases between the two germline ends. The CDR3 is 12 residues long. DNA for the CDR3: TGTGCCAGCAGGGGAACGTCCTACGAGCAGTACTTC. Its protein product is CASRGTSYEQYF.

Note on this clone: Other DNA sequences in the same sample also yield this CDR3. This chain joins TRBV29-1 and TRBJ1-4, with no clear D. The germline V gene has CDR1 SQVTM and CDR2 ANQGSEA. Trimming took 3 bases from V and 4 from J, leaving 6 bases between them. The CDR3 spans 12 residues. The CDR3 region is CSVEGRNEKLFF. The CDR3 coding sequence is TGCAGCGTTGAGGGTCGTAATGAAAAACTGTTTTTT.

The chain carries TRBV7-3 and TRBJ2-1; 13 bases are shared with TRBD2. J was trimmed by 4 bases and V by 5 bases; bases with no gene match: 2. CDR1 and CDR2 (germline): SGHTA, FQGTGA. The CDR3 runs to 15 residues. The CDR3 here is CASSPGLAGYNEQFF. Here the CDR3 DNA reads TGTGCCAGCAGCCCGGGACTAGCGGGATACAATGAGCAGTTCTTC.

The rearrangement uses TRBV9 and TRBJ2-3, with D possibly being TRBD2 (5 bases). The CDR3 loop spans 15 amino acids. The germline V gene has CDR1 SGDLS and CDR2 YYNGEE. V lost 0 bases, J lost 1 base, and 9 bases lay in between. CDR3 bases: TGTGCCAGCAGCGTAGAGGGAGTGGGCACAGATACGCAGTATTTT. The encoded protein is CASSVEGVGTDTQYF. Filled out from reference TRBV9 and TRBJ2-3, the complete variable domain reads DSGVTQTPKHLITATGQRVTLRCSPRSGDLSVYWYQQSLDQGLQFLIQYYNGEERAKGNILERFSAQQFPDLHSELNLSSLELGDSALYFCASSVEGVGTDTQYFGPGTRLTVL.

Worth noting for this clone: Its ends do not fully match the called genes, so a read error is possible. The chain couples TRBV7-7 to TRBJ2-1, with 16 nucleotides matching TRBD2. The CDR3 has 19 residues. CDR1 is SSHAT, CDR2 FNYEAQ, per germline (reference sequence). The CDR3 DNA follows: TGTGCTAGCAGCCCCGGGACTAGCGGGAGGGATAGCTCCTACAATGAGCAGTTCTTC. Its protein is CASSPGTSGRDSSYNEQFF. Based on the CDR3 plus reference TRBV7-7 and TRBJ2-1, the full variable domain is GAGVSQSPRYKVTKRGQDVTLRCDPISSHATLYWYQQALGQGPEFLTYFNYEAQPDKSGLPSDRFSAERPEGSISTLTIQRTEQRDSAMYRCASSPGTSGRDSSYNEQFFGPGTRLTVL.

The chain is built from TRBV27 and TRBJ2-7; D unresolved. The germline V and J ends were trimmed by 4 bases and 3 bases, with 16 bases remaining between them. This CDR3 contains 15 residues. Germline V CDR1 and CDR2: MNHEY, SMNVEV (reference sequence). The CDR3 sequence is CASSSASWLGYEQYF. As DNA, the CDR3 is TGTGCCAGCAGTTCTGCGTCATGGTTGGGCTACGAGCAGTACTTC.